Below, one T cell receptor beta chain is given with its context. CDR3 length: 15 amino acids. Trimming removed 2 bases from V and 3 bases from J; junction bases left unmatched: 5. Germline CDR1 and CDR2: SGHRS and YFSETQ. The record originates from a study of blood T cell repertoires in COVID-19. The table came from immunoSEQ multiplex PCR; TCRdb's copy has only in-frame clones and leaves some out. Of roughly 440,000 clones in the sample, around 88% were seen once. Sequenced material: peripheral blood. This TCR was sampled from a woman aged 45-65 years with COVID-19, enrolled during active disease. The chain has TRBV5-1 and TRBJ1-1, with TRBD1 matching over 9 bases. The CDR3 DNA reads as TGCGCCAGCAGCTTCGGGGACAGGGTGTACACTGAAGCTTTCTTT. Its protein is CASSFGDRVYTEAFF.